This T cell receptor (beta chain) was profiled in a study of blood T cell repertoires in COVID-19. As handled by the study authors: Amplification of reference gene primers was used by the study to estimate nucleated cell counts. Libraries were prepared by immunoSEQ multiplex PCR; TCRdb keeps only in-frame clonotypes and omits some of them. V, J and clone size are those of that table, while D and trimming were read from the DNA. There are some 220,000 clones in the sample; around 80% occur only once, and around 1.3% lies in the top ten. Enrollment of patients from Seattle took place during active infection, with longitudinal follow-up. From germline, CDR1 is LGHNT and CDR2 FRNRAP. V was clipped by 0 bases and J by 1 base, with 25 bases between them. The CDR3 sequence is 21 residues long.

Sequenced sample: peripheral blood. The chain carries TRBV12-5 and TRBJ1-3; D unclear. This TCR was sampled from a woman aged 25 to 39 with COVID-19, enrolled during active disease. CDR3 sequence: CASGLVNKRGLGLLSGNTIYF. The CDR3 DNA reads TGTGCTAGTGGTTTGGTAAATAAGCGGGGATTAGGGTTATTATCTGGAAACACCATATATTTT.